The following is a T cell receptor beta chain sequence with its context. What this receptor recognizes is not known. There are no base qualities to consult, and no much larger clone falls within one base. The data belong to a study of persistence of HIV-infected CD4 T cells (TCRdb year 2020). About the full investigation: CMV- and HIV-1 Gag-responding CD4+ T cells were isolated from ART-treated individuals so that antigen-driven clonal expansion of HIV-1-infected cells could be examined. The clonality of all cells in each sorted population was assessed by TCRbeta sequencing, whereas the clonality of infected cells was assessed by proviral sequencing. Peripheral blood samples of up to about 200 mL were taken at multiple time points, with the exception of a couple of participants who underwent leukapheresis at a single time point. In the cross-participant TCR cluster analysis, fewer than ten participants were included for CMV and roughly 7 participants were included for Gag. Participants had been on suppressive ART for a median of around eight years.

Read against the paper, the sample's treatment or condition label means: suppressive antiretroviral therapy. A pool of overlapping HIV-1 Gag 15-mer peptides, at 1 ug per peptide per mL, was used to stimulate the cells. Nonresponding CD40L-negative CD69-negative CD45RO-high memory CD4+ T cells were sorted as memory populations depleted of antigen-responding cells. HIV-1-infected adults in whom suppressive ART had been started during chronic infection were enrolled as participants. Participants had undetectable plasma HIV-1 RNA below 50 copies/mL for at least 4 years. To be included, participants needed a CD4+ T cell count above 400 cells/uL and a positive CMV serology. Before stimulation, PBMCs were isolated using density centrifugation and depleted of CD8+ T cells. CD8-depleted PBMCs were stimulated for about 18 hours with anti-CD28/CD49d costimulation, CD40-blocking antibody and enfuvirtide to prevent new infections. Cell sorting was performed on a Beckman Coulter MoFlo Legacy or XDP sorter, and dead cells were excluded with propidium iodide. For samples with more than one million cells, genomic DNA was extracted with the QIAamp DNA Mini Kit, and for all other samples the Quick-DNA Microprep Kit was used.

The immunoSEQ hsTCRB assay version 4 in survey mode was used to sequence TCRbeta repertoires from genomic DNA. Genomic DNA was diluted to about 10 ng/uL, using up to about 1 ug per sample for TCRbeta sequencing. Under the source paper's analysis protocol: TCRbeta data analysis was done in ImmunoSeq Analyzer 3.0, and diversity was calculated on productive nucleotide rearrangements. The improved Chao index was used to estimate lower-bound TCR diversity, and the Gini coefficient was used to estimate clonality using the Immunarch R package. Nucleotide rearrangements that differed but encoded the same CDR3beta amino acid sequence were counted as separate clonotypes. TCRbeta sequences significantly enriched in antigen-responding cells relative to anti-CD3/anti-CD28-activated cells were identified by differential abundance analysis. GLIPH2 grouped TCRs by predicted peptide-MHC specificity, both within each participant and across combined participant data sets. TCRdb's version of the immuneACCESS table is confined to in-frame rearrangements and falls short of the full clone set. An unresolved V gene accounts for under half of the shortfall where checked; the remainder is of unknown origin. The V and J calls and clone size are taken from that table; D and trimming were inferred from the DNA. The sample includes about 41,000 clones, with 70% to 80% observed a single time. Of the sample, 11% to 15% is held by the ten largest clones.

What the study reported, not specific to this receptor: TCRbeta richness in CMV- and Gag-responding cells was significantly lower than in anti-CD3/anti-CD28-responding cells; CMV-responding cells had higher oligoclonality than CD3/CD28-stimulated and Gag-responding cells. Within the same sorted populations, how oligoclonal the TCRs were correlated with how oligoclonal the proviruses were. Few individuals were included in the study, and only a limited range of antigens was tested. Bulk TCR analyses could not be limited to the rare CMV-responding cells that actually contained HIV-1 proviruses. Enrichment of degenerate expanded CDR3beta sequences was found in antigen-responding cells, suggesting convergent selection of CD4+ responses to CMV and Gag.

The sequencing used CD4+ T cells sorted from PBMCs after roughly 18-hour stimulation, collected from a patient who received antiretroviral therapy. The sample's cell subset or site label, in plain terms: CD40L-CD69- CD45RO-high memory CD4 T cells not responding to Gag peptides. The TCR originated in an adult man with HIV who was CMV-seropositive.

The bases read TGTGCCAGCAGTTCCCGACCGAGAGACTACGAGCAGTACTTC. Its protein is CASSSRPRDYEQYF. The chain was built from TRBV6-5 and TRBJ2-7; the D gene remains uncertain. CDR3 length: 14 amino acids, cysteine to phenylalanine. The sequence is cut down to CDR3 DNA, 42 bases in frame from base 1. V loses 4 bases, J loses 3 bases, and the germline ends lie 13 bases apart. From a lookup of the germline V gene, CDR1 and CDR2 are MNHEY and SVGAGI.